The entry below describes one T cell receptor (beta chain). The source of the sample is a study of control samples from healthy donors and cancer patients. The germline V gene encodes CDR1 SNHLY and CDR2 FYNNEI. There are 13 residues in the CDR3. V dropped 2 bases and J dropped 5 bases, with 7 bases sitting between them. The assay was immunoSEQ multiplex PCR, and TCRdb's table has in-frame clones only and misses some. Counted here are 150,000 to 200,000 clones, approximately 95% occurring once; the ten biggest clones make up over 1.1%. Input material: blood. This chain links TRBV2 with TRBJ2-1; D ambiguous. The receptor was derived from a young man in good health. CDR3 DNA: TGTGCCAGCAGTGAACTCGTGAACAATGAGCAGTTCTTC. It is translated as CASSELVNNEQFF.